This T cell receptor beta chain was sequenced in a study of blood T cell repertoires in COVID-19. V trimming: 7 bases; J trimming: 2 bases; junction bases outside the gene matches: 2. Germline V lookup: CDR1 LNHDA, CDR2 SQIVND (reference sequence). The CDR3 totals 14 residues. Profiling relied on immunoSEQ multiplex PCR, and the TCRdb table lists in-frame clones only, not all of them. The sample lists some 150,000 clones; over 80% were seen once. This chain connects TRBV19 to TRBJ2-6; 7 nucleotides match TRBD1. The source of this sequence is a woman in her fifties or sixties who had recovered from COVID-19. Sequencing was carried out using peripheral blood. The CDR3 DNA follows: TGTGCCAGTACTACAGGGGCTGGGGCCAACGTCCTGACTTTC. Protein: CASTTGAGANVLTF.